The entry below gives a single T cell receptor (beta chain) sequence along with its context. Its target is not known. Once RNA had been extracted, it was reverse transcribed into cDNA to act as the sequencing template. Using immunoSEQ multiplex PCR, the repertoire was profiled, and TCRdb retains in-frame clones only, with some absent. This sample yields fewer than 110,000 clones, of which about three fifths are seen a single time; around 15% belongs to the top ten. This sample is part of a study of CD8+ T cells in alopecia areata. Overall study findings and caveats: While patients received tofacitinib, many expanded lesional clones remained present in scalp and blood.

Indicated treatment: oral pan-JAK inhibitor, 5-10 mg twice daily. The CDR3 extends over 15 amino acids. V lost 8 bases and J 2 bases, leaving 15 bases between the germline ends. CDR1 is SGHVS, CDR2 FNYEAQ, per germline. The chain is built from TRBV7-6 and TRBJ2-2, with D perhaps being TRBD1 or TRBD2 (5 bases each). The receptor's source is a human donor with alopecia areata. The sequencing here drew on CD8+ T cells sorted from blood, taken at approximately week 60, from a patient treated with tofacitinib. CDR3 region: CASRMHGTNTGELFF. The DNA for the CDR3 is TGTGCCAGCCGTATGCACGGGACCAACACCGGGGAGCTGTTTTTT.